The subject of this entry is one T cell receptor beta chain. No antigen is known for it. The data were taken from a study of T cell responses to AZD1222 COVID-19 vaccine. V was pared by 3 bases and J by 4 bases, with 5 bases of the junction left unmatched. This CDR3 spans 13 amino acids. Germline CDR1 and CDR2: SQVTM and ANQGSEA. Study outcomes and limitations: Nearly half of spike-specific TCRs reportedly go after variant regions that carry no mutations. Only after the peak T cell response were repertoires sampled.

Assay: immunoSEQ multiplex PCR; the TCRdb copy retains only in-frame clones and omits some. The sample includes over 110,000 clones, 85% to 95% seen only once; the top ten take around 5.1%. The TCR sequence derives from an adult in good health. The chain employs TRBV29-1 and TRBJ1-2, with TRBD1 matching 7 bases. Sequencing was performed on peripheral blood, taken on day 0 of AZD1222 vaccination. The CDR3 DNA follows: TGCAGCGTTGATCCAGGGGGAAGCTATGGCTACACCTTC. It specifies CSVDPGGSYGYTF.